This T cell receptor beta chain was sequenced during a study of T cell repertoires in cytomegalovirus infection. TCRdb re-derived calls from the reads in MiXCR, one entry per CDR3 protein. Among about 250,000 distinct CDR3 sequences, about 18% were seen once, and the ten largest hold roughly 50%. The germline V gene encodes CDR1 MDHEN and CDR2 SYDVKM. The CDR3 extends over 15 amino acids. The V and J ends lost 6 bases and 8 bases respectively, with 22 bases between them. What was sequenced was CD8+ T cells from PBMCs. The TCR comes from a human donor in good health (CMV status not recorded). Some clones in this sample may be carry-over from other donors' samples. This sequence joins TRBV28 and TRBJ1-2; possible D gene TRBD1, 5 bases. CDR3 amino acids: CASRTIQGIHVGYTF. For the CDR3, the DNA is TGTGCCAGCAGGACTATTCAGGGAATTCACGTCGGCTACACCTTC.